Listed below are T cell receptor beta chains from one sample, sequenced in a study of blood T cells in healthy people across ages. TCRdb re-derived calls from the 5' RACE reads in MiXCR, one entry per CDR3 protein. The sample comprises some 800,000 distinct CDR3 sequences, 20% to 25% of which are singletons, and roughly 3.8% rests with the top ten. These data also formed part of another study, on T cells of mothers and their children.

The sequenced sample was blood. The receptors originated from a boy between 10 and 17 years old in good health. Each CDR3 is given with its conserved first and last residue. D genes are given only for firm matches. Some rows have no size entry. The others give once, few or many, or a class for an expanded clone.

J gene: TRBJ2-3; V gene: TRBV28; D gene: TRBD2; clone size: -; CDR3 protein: CASSLTSGRAEDTQYF; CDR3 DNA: TGTGCCAGCAGTTTAACTAGCGGGAGGGCCGAAGATACGCAGTATTTT
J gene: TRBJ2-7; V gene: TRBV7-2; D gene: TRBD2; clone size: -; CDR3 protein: CASSRGLAGSSYEQYF; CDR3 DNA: TGTGCCAGCAGCCGCGGACTAGCGGGGAGCTCCTACGAGCAGTACTTC
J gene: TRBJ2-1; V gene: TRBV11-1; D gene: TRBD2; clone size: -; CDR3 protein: CASSLGDYLISYNEQFF; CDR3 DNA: TGTGCCAGCAGCTTGGGGGACTACCTGATCTCCTACAATGAGCAGTTCTTC
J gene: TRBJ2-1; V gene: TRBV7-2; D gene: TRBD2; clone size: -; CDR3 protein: CASSLRSGLAGGDNEQFF; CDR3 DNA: TGTGCCAGCAGCTTAAGATCTGGGCTAGCGGGGGGGGACAATGAGCAGTTCTTC
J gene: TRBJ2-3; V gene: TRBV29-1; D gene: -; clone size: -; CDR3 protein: CSVEAVFLRSGRTDTQYF; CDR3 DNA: TGCAGCGTTGAAGCTGTCTTTTTAAGATCAGGGAGGACAGATACGCAGTATTTT
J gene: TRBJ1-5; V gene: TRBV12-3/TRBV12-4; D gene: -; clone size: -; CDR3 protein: CASSPAGTLNQPQHF; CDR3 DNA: TGTGCCAGCAGTCCCGCCGGGACCCTCAATCAGCCCCAGCATTTT
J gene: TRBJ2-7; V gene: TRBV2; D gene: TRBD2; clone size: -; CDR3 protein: CASSVLAGGEQYF; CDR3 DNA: TGTGCCAGCAGTGTACTAGCGGGAGGCGAGCAGTACTTC
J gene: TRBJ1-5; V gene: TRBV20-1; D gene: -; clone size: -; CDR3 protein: CSAKGPNNQPQHF; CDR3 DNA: TGCAGTGCGAAGGGGCCTAACAATCAGCCCCAGCATTTT
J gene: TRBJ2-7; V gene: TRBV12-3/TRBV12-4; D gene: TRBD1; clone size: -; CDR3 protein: CASSLADRGEQYF; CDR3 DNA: TGTGCCAGCAGTTTAGCGGACAGGGGCGAGCAGTACTTC
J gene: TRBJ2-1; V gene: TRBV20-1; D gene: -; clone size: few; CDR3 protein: CSARSYRGSYNEQFF; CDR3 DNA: TGCAGTGCTAGATCTTATCGCGGCTCCTACAATGAGCAGTTCTTC
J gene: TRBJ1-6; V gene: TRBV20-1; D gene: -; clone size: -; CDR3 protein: CSARLGTTPLHF; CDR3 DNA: TGCAGTGCTAGATTGGGTACTACACCCCTCCACTTT
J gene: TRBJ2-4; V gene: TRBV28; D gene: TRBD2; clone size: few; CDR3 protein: CASNAGRRDGTKNVQYF; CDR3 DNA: TGTGCCAGCAACGCTGGTAGGCGGGACGGGACTAAAAACGTTCAGTACTTC
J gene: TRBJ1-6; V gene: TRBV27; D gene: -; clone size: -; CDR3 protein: CASSPRDGNNSPLHF; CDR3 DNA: TGTGCCAGCAGTCCGCGGGACGGTAATAATTCACCCCTCCACTTT
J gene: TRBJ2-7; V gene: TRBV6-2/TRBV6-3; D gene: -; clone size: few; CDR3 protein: CASSLWMDGYEQYF; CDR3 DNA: TGTGCCAGCAGTCTTTGGATGGACGGCTACGAGCAGTACTTC
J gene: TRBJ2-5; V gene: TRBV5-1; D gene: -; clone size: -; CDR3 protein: CASSPRGHSRETQYF; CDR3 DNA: TGCGCCAGCAGCCCCAGGGGTCATTCCCGAGAGACCCAGTACTTC